Sequencing of this T cell receptor (beta chain) was carried out in a study of blood T cell repertoires in COVID-19. In the study overall: Sites in the United States, Italy and Spain provided acute and convalescent COVID-19 samples.

The repertoire was sequenced with immunoSEQ multiplex PCR; TCRdb's copy has only in-frame clones and lacks some. The sample has about 170,000 clones, roughly nine tenths seen once. This clone has just a few counts. The TCR originated in a woman in her fifties or sixties with COVID-19, enrolled during active disease. The sample was peripheral blood.

This CDR3 reads CASRPLGGRRNIQYF. CDR3 DNA: TGTGCCAGCAGACCCCTGGGCGGGAGGAGAAACATTCAGTACTTC. The gene calls are TRBV6-5 and TRBJ2-4; TRBD2 matches at 8 bases. Per germline, CDR1 MNHEY and CDR2 SVGAGI. J gave up 6 bases and V 6 bases, and 10 bases lay outside the gene matches. This CDR3 has 15 amino acids.